Below are 23 T cell receptor beta chains sequenced from a single sample in a study of cytomegalovirus exposure and HLA in healthy donors (dated by TCRdb to 2016 to 2017). The library was produced with the immunoSEQ multiplex PCR assay. A mixture of 60 forward primers for TCR Vbeta segments and 13 reverse primers for TCR Jbeta segments was used in the multiplex PCR. TCRdb mirrors the immuneACCESS table, restricted to in-frame sequences. Some clones are absent from its copies; in checked studies, under half trace to an unresolved V gene, and the reason for the others is unknown. The sample profile shows approximately 140,000 clones; roughly 88% of them were found once. The ten largest clones take up 0.51% of the sample. Material for sequencing was PBMCs. These receptors originate from a woman aged 35 to 49 in good health and CMV-seronegative.

The J gene is TRBJ2-3, the V gene TRBV10-3; TRBD1 is a possible D gene (5 bases). The CDR3 has 13 residues. V was shortened by 10 bases and J by 0 bases, with 11 bases between the two germline ends. From germline, CDR1 is ENHRY and CDR2 SYGVKD. The CDR3 DNA is TGTGCCACGAGAGGACAAAGCACAGATACGCAGTATTTT. It translates to CATRGQSTDTQYF.

The chain recombines TRBV30 with TRBJ2-1; D perhaps matches TRBD1 (5 bases). V dropped 4 bases and J dropped 4 bases, with 8 bases sitting between them. The germline gives CDR1 GTSNPN, CDR2 SVGIG (reference sequence). The CDR3 totals 12 residues. This chain's CDR3 is CAWMGHYNEQFF. The CDR3, as DNA: TGTGCCTGGATGGGGCATTACAATGAGCAGTTCTTC.

As DNA, the CDR3 is TGTGCCACCCAAGGGGCGAACACTGAAGCTTTCTTT. It yields the protein CATQGANTEAFF. The chain combines TRBV10-3 with TRBJ1-1, with D possibly TRBD1 on 5 matching bases. Germline CDR1 is ENHRY and CDR2 is SYGVKD. This CDR3 spans 12 amino acids. V lost 10 bases, J lost 1 base, and 10 bases lay in between.

The genes are TRBV7-8 and TRBJ2-5; unclear D gene. Germline V gene data show CDR1 as SGHVS and CDR2 as FQNEAQ. The CDR3 is made up of 12 amino acids. Trimming shortened V by 6 bases and J by 2 bases, and 7 bases separated the two germline ends. The DNA for the CDR3 is TGTGCCAGCAGTACAGTTCAAGAGACCCAGTACTTC. Translating it yields CASSTVQETQYF.

In its sample, this clone was seen once. The gene calls are TRBV28 and TRBJ1-5; 7 bases fit TRBD1. The CDR3 extends over 15 amino acids. V lost 1 base to trimming and J lost 5 bases; unmatched junction nucleotides: 5. Germline CDR1 is MDHEN and CDR2 is SYDVKM. For the CDR3, the DNA is TGTGCCAGCAGTTTATCGACAGGGTTGCATCAGCCCCAGCATTTT. Its translation: CASSLSTGLHQPQHF.

Concerning this clone itself: This same CDR3 is encoded by further DNA sequences in the sample. V usage is TRBV5-1 and J usage is TRBJ2-7; D might be TRBD2 (5 bases). Germline V lookup: CDR1 SGHRS, CDR2 YFSETQ. The CDR3 loop spans 14 amino acids. Between the trimmed V and J ends, which lost 4 bases and 4 bases, there was a span of 15 bases. Here the CDR3 DNA reads TGCGCCAGCAGCCCCTTCGGACTTGAATACGAGCAGTACTTC. This encodes CASSPFGLEYEQYF.

The chain couples TRBV5-1 to TRBJ1-1; 7 nucleotides agree with TRBD1. The trim removed 0 bases at V and 5 bases at J, leaving 4 bases unmatched. Germline V gene lookup returns CDR1 SGHRS and CDR2 YFSETQ. The CDR3 sequence is 14 residues long. The CDR3 DNA follows: TGCGCCAGCAGCTTGGAGAGGGGGCAAACTGAAGCTTTCTTT. Its translation: CASSLERGQTEAFF.

CDR3: CASSLGSGPTYEQYF. As DNA, the CDR3 is TGTGCCAGCAGCTTAGGAAGCGGGCCTACCTACGAGCAGTACTTC. The rearrangement joins TRBV7-8 to TRBJ2-7, with D possibly TRBD2 on 6 matching bases. The CDR3 is made up of 15 amino acids. CDR1 is SGHVS, CDR2 FQNEAQ, per germline. With 1 base removed from V and 2 bases from J, the gap between germline ends came to 12 bases.

The CDR3 reads CASSLALAGEETQYF. Written as DNA, the CDR3 is TGCGCCAGCAGCTTGGCTCTAGCGGGAGAAGAGACCCAGTACTTC. The chain joins TRBV5-1 to TRBJ2-5; 10 bases map to TRBD2. This CDR3 region has 15 residues. Germline assignment: CDR1 SGHRS and CDR2 YFSETQ. After removal of 0 bases from V and 3 bases from J, the junction contained 2 bases not matched to a gene.

This chain connects TRBV6-1 to TRBJ2-7; maybe TRBD1 (7 bases). Germline CDR1 reads MNHNS; CDR2 reads SASEGT. V gave up 4 bases and J gave up 7 bases, with 17 bases separating them. The CDR3 spans 14 residues. The CDR3 reads CASSVRGIGGEQYF. CDR3 bases: TGTGCCAGCAGTGTCAGGGGGATTGGGGGGGAGCAGTACTTC.

The chain links TRBV7-8 to TRBJ2-7, with 14 bases aligning to TRBD2. The CDR3 loop spans 18 amino acids. V trimming: 5 bases; J trimming: 6 bases; junction bases outside the gene matches: 15. Germline V gene lookup returns CDR1 SGHVS and CDR2 FQNEAQ. DNA of the CDR3: TGTGCCAGCAGCGACAACCGACTAGCGGGAGGGCCACGCGGCGAGCAGTACTTC. It translates to CASSDNRLAGGPRGEQYF.

V and J are TRBV6-1 and TRBJ2-5; maybe TRBD2 (6 bases). The length of the CDR3 is 13 residues. Germline V lookup: CDR1 MNHNS, CDR2 SASEGT. Trimming removed 6 bases at V and 5 bases at J, with 13 bases between. CDR3 DNA: TGTGCCAGCAGGGGGGGACTGACGGAGACCCAGTACTTC. Protein sequence: CASRGGLTETQYF.

This clone occurred once. The rearrangement joins TRBV27 to TRBJ2-5; TRBD1 aligns across 11 bases. The CDR3 extends over 16 amino acids. J lost 6 bases, V lost 6 bases, and 12 bases had no gene match. Per germline, CDR1 MNHEY and CDR2 SMNVEV (reference sequence). This CDR3 is CASRRTGTGGGKTQYF. CDR3 bases: TGTGCCAGCAGACGAACCGGGACAGGGGGTGGAAAGACCCAGTACTTC.

This clone was observed once. A junction end diverges from the germline sequence, so it may reflect a read error. This sequence joins TRBV7-9 and TRBJ2-3; 7 bases are shared with TRBD1. The CDR3 has 14 residues. Per germline, CDR1 SEHNR and CDR2 FQNEAQ (reference sequence). CDR3 bases: TGTTCCAGCAGTAGAACAGGGGTTCCAGATACGCAGTATTTT. Protein: CSSSRTGVPDTQYF. The full variable domain, its missing parts supplied by reference TRBV7-9 and TRBJ2-3, is DTGVSQNPRHKITKRGQNVTFRCDPISEHNRLYWYRQTLGQGPEFLTYFQNEAQLEKSRLLSDRFSAERPKGSFSTLEIQRTEQGDSAMYLCSSSRTGVPDTQYFGPGTRLTVL.

CDR3 nucleotides: TGTGCCAGCAGTTTATATGGTTCGGGCTACGAGCAGTACTTC. Amino acid sequence: CASSLYGSGYEQYF. The chain couples TRBV27 to TRBJ2-7; D is unresolved. Trimming took 1 base from V and 3 from J, leaving 10 bases between them. The germline V gene encodes CDR1 MNHEY and CDR2 SMNVEV (reference sequence). There are 14 residues in the CDR3.

The V and J genes are TRBV5-4 and TRBJ2-7, with TRBD2 as a possible D gene (6 bases). Trimming shortened V by 4 bases and J by 2 bases, and 16 bases separated the two germline ends. Germline V gene lookup returns CDR1 SGHNT and CDR2 YYREEE (reference sequence). The CDR3 loop spans 15 amino acids. Here the CDR3 reads CASSHTGTSTYEQYF. DNA for the CDR3: TGTGCCAGCAGCCATACCGGGACTTCGACCTACGAGCAGTACTTC.

DNA for the CDR3: TGTGCCAGCAGTCCTGACAGGCCCGGGGCCCAGCATTTT. It encodes CASSPDRPGAQHF. The chain uses TRBV7-2 and TRBJ1-5; D might be TRBD1 (6 bases). This CDR3 is built from 13 residues. The V and J ends lost 6 bases and 11 bases respectively, with 17 bases between them. Germline loops: CDR1 SGHTA, CDR2 FQGNSA.

Remarks on this clone: This sample includes further DNA sequences coding for the same CDR3. J is TRBJ1-5 and V is TRBV7-8, with D possibly matching TRBD1 (5 bases). The CDR3 spans 15 residues. Trimming stripped 3 bases from V and 7 bases from J, with 16 bases between. CDR1 SGHVS and CDR2 FQNEAQ come from the germline V gene. The CDR3 sequence: CASSFRDGGEQPQHF. CDR3 coding DNA: TGTGCCAGCAGCTTCCGGGACGGGGGGGAGCAGCCCCAGCATTTT.

V and J are TRBV4-1 and TRBJ2-2; D might be TRBD2 (5 bases). This CDR3 is built from 18 residues. The ends were cut back, 2 bases at V and 3 bases at J, with 19 bases in the middle. Germline values: CDR1 MGHRA, CDR2 YSYEKL. The CDR3 is CASSQIPPGMGYTGELFF. CDR3 nucleotides: TGCGCCAGCAGCCAAATCCCCCCGGGGATGGGTTACACCGGGGAGCTGTTTTTT.

The chain links TRBV7-9 to TRBJ2-2; 11 bases align to TRBD1. With V trimmed by 5 bases and J by 6 bases, 5 bases remained unmatched. The CDR3 sequence is 15 residues long. CDR1 is SEHNR and CDR2 is FQNEAQ in the germline V gene (reference sequence). The CDR3 DNA reads as TGTGCCAGCAGCGTAGGACAGGGGGCATCCGGGGAGCTGTTTTTT. The encoded protein is CASSVGQGASGELFF.

The chain has TRBV28 and TRBJ2-3, with a tentative D call TRBD2 (5 bases). This CDR3 has 15 residues. The germline V and J ends were trimmed by 2 bases and 1 base, with 10 bases remaining between them. Germline assignment: CDR1 MDHEN and CDR2 SYDVKM. In nucleotides, the CDR3 is TGTGCCAGCAGTTTAGGAGGCCTCGGCACAGATACGCAGTATTTT. This sequence encodes CASSLGGLGTDTQYF.

V is TRBV4-2 and J is TRBJ2-7; no clear D gene. Germline V CDR1 and CDR2: LGHNA, YNFKEQ. V was shortened by 0 bases and J by 4 bases, with 7 bases between the two germline ends. The CDR3 totals 13 residues. This chain's CDR3 is CASSQEDGYEQYF. The CDR3 DNA reads TGTGCCAGCAGCCAAGAAGACGGGTACGAGCAGTACTTC.

The chain employs TRBV11-3 and TRBJ2-1; D remains ambiguous. The CDR3 has 13 residues. V dropped 5 bases and J dropped 4 bases, with 9 bases sitting between them. The germline gives CDR1 SGHNT, CDR2 YENEEA. CDR3 sequence: CASSPREYNEQFF. The CDR3 DNA sequence: TGTGCCAGCAGCCCGCGCGAGTACAATGAGCAGTTCTTC. Supplemented by reference TRBV11-3 and TRBJ2-1, the full variable domain reads EAGVVQSPRYKIIEKKQPVAFWCNPISGHNTLYWYLQNLGQGPELLIRYENEEAVDDSQLPKDRFSAERLKGVDSTLKIQPAELGDSAVYLCASSPREYNEQFFGPGTRLTVL.